This TCR beta chain originates from a study of Ad26.COV2.S vaccination and SARS-CoV-2 variants. Study-wide context: Ad26.COV2.S, an intramuscular injection, was given once or twice 56 days apart.

Clones were read by immunoSEQ multiplex PCR, and TCRdb kept only the in-frame ones, dropping some. The sample has some 640,000 clones; around 90% are singletons. Described treatment: roughly 18 received Ad26.COV2.S at low or high dose, single or two shots; 5 received placebo; per-sample allocation not given. Samples analyzed were those drawn on day 63 after the first vaccine or placebo injection. This clone was detected only once. Its antigen is still unknown. Study observations and caveats: Once vaccination had occurred, spike-specific CD8+ and CD4+ T cell responses reportedly showed substantial breadth.

This clonotype originated in a person between 18 and 65 years old who received the Ad26.COV2.S COVID-19 vaccine or a placebo. Source: peripheral blood, taken in a trial of Ad26.COV2.S vaccine versus placebo.

CDR3 nucleotide sequence: TGTGCCAGCAGTTACCTTAGGCCGCCGACCTCCTACGAGCAGTACTTC. Amino acid sequence: CASSYLRPPTSYEQYF. This chain joins TRBV6-7 and TRBJ2-7; D ambiguous. TRBV6-7 is identified as an open reading frame with a role that is uncertain. V lost 2 bases and J lost 0, with 14 bases in between. This CDR3 spans 16 amino acids.